The TCR beta chain described here comes from a study of regulatory T cells in long-lasting Graves disease. Regarding the study as a whole: New patients shared around 920 public clonotypes, fewer than the 2,500 to 3,500 shared by persistent patients. With a small sample size, accuracy may have been reduced. Favoring TRBV28, TRBJ1-2 and TRBJ2-5 was a feature seen in persistent disease.

The germline V gene encodes CDR1 LNHDA and CDR2 SQIVND (reference sequence). This CDR3 spans 16 amino acids. J was trimmed by 3 bases and V by 7 bases; bases with no gene match: 11. Time point: persistent/refractory GD, antithyroid drugs over 5 years with positive TRAb. After RNA was extracted from PBMCs, the TCR library was made from it. As for this clonotype: What it recognizes is unknown.

CDR3-region Arm-PCR and iRepertoire HTBI primers produced the TCR beta libraries. In TCRdb, the multiplex PCR reads were re-called with MiXCR into one record per CDR3 protein. The table shows some 340,000 distinct CDR3 sequences, with less than 30% occurring only once. The V gene is TRBV19, the J gene TRBJ1-5; 8 bases agree with TRBD1. This material consisted of peripheral blood mononuclear cells (PBMCs), taken when the disease was refractory, from a patient treated with antithyroid drugs. This clonotype was obtained from a woman in her forties with Graves disease. CDR3 amino acids: CASKGPGTGLNQPQHF. Here the CDR3 DNA reads TGTGCCAGTAAGGGCCCGGGGACAGGCCTCAATCAGCCCCAGCATTTT.